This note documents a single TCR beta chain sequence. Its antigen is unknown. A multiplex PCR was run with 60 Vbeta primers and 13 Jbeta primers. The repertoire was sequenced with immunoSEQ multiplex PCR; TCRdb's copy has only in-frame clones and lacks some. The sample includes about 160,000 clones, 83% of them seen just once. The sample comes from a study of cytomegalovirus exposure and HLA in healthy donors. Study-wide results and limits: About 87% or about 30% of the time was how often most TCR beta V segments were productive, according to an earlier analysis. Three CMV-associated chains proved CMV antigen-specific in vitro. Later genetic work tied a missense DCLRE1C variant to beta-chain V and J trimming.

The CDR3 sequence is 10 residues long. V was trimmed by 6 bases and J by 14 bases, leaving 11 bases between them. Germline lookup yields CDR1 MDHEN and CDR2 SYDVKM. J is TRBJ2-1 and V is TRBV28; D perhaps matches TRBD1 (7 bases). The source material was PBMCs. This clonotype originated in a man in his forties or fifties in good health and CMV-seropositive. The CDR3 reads CASRDREEFF. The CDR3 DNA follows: TGTGCCAGCAGAGACAGGGAGGAGTTCTTC.